This T cell receptor beta chain originates from a study of tumor and adjacent non-tumor tissue in lung cancer. Three rounds of nested PCR, following a modified ARM-PCR protocol, produced the TCRbeta library. TCRdb re-derived calls from the multiplex PCR reads in MiXCR, one entry per CDR3 protein. This table holds around 74,000 distinct CDR3 sequences, about two thirds found once. About this clonotype: Germline is not matched at one junction end, which may reflect a read error.

The template was RNA from unsorted bulk tissue. Sample: lung tumor tissue. The TCR comes from a woman in her 70s with non-small cell lung cancer.

CDR3 protein: CASENRAGVRVYYDEQFF. Written as DNA, the CDR3 is TGTGCCAGCGAAAACCGAGCGGGAGTACGGGTCTACTACGATGAGCAGTTCTTC. The chain links TRBV12-3 or TRBV12-4 to TRBJ2-1, with 8 bases identical to TRBD2. The CDR3 covers 18 residues.